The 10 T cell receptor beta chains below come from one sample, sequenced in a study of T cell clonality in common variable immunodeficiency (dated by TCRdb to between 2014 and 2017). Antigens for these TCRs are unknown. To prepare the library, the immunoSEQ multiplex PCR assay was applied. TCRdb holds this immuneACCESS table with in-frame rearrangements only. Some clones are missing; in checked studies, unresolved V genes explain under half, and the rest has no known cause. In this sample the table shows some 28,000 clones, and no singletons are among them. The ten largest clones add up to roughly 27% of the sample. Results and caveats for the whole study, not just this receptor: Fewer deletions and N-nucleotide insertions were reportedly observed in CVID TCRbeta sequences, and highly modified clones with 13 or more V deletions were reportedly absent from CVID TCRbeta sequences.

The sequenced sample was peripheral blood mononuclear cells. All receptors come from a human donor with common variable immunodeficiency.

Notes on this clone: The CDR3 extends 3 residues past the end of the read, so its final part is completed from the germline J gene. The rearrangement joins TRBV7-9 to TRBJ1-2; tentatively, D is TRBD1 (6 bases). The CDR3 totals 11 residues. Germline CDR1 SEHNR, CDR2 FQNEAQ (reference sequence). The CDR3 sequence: CASSSGQGYTF. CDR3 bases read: TGTGCCAGCAGCTCTGGACAGGGC.

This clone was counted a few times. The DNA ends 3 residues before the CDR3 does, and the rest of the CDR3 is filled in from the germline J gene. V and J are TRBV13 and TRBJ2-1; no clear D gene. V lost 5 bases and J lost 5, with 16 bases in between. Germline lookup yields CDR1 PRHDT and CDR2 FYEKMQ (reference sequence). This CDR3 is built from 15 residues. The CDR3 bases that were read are TGTGCCAGCAGCCCCAACCCGCTCGGTAACAATGAG. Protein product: CASSPNPLGNNE. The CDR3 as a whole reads CASSPNPLGNNEQFF.

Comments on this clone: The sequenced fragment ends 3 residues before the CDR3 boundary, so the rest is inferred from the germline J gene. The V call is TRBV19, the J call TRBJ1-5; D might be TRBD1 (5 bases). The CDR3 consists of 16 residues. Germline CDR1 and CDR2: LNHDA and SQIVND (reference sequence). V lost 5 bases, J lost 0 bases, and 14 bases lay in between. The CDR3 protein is CASSSARAHSNQPQHF. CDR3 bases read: TGTGCCAGTAGTTCGGCCAGGGCGCATAGCAATCAGCCC.

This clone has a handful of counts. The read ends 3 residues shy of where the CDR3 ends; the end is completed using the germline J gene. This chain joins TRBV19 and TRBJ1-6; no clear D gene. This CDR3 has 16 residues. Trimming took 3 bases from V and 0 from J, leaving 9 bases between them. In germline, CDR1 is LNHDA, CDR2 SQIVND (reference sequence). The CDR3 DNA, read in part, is TGTGCCAGTAGTATCGCCGCCAGCTCCTATAATTCACCC. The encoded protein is CASSIAASSYNSP. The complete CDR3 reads CASSIAASSYNSPLHF. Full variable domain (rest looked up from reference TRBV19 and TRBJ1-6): DGGITQSPKYLFRKEGQNVTLSCEQNLNHDAMYWYRQDPGQGLRLIYYSQIVNDFQKGDIAEGYSVSREKKESFPLTVTSAQKNPTAFYLCASSIAASSYNSPLHFGNGTRLTVT.

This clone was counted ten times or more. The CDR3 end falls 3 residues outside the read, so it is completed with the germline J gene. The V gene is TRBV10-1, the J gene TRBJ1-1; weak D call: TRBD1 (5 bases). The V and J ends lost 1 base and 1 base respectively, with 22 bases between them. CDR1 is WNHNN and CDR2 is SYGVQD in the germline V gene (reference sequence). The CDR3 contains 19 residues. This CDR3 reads CASSEFAGLQGSPNTEAFF. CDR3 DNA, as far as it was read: TGCGCCAGCAGTGAGTTCGCGGGGTTGCAGGGTTCACCGAACACTGAA.

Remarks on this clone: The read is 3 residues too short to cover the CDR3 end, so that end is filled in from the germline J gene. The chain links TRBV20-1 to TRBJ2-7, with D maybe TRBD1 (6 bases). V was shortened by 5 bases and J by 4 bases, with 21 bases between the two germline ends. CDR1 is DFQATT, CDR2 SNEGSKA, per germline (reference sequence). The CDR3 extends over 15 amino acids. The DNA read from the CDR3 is TGCAGTGCTCAGAGGCCCACAGGGCGCGCGTACGAG. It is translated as CSAQRPTGRAYE. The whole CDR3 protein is CSAQRPTGRAYEQYF.

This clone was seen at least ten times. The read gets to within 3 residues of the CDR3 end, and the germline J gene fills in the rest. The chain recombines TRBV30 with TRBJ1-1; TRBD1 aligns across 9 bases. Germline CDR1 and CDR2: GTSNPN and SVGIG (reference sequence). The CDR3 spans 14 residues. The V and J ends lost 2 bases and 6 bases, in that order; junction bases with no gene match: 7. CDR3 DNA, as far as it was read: TGTGCCTGGAGTCCCGGGACAGGGTGGGCTGAA. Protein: CAWSPGTGWAE. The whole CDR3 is CAWSPGTGWAEAFF.

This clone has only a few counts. The CDR3 loop reads CASGPGTGQETQYF. Incomplete CDR3 DNA: TGTGCCAGCGGCCCTGGGACAGGCCAAGAGACC. The chain recombines TRBV7-6 with TRBJ2-5, with 8 bases fitting TRBD1. The CDR3 end lies 3 residues beyond the end of the read and is filled in from the germline J gene. CDR1 is SGHVS, CDR2 FNYEAQ, per germline. With 8 bases clipped from V and 1 base from J, the junction kept 6 bases outside the gene matches. The CDR3 is 14 residues long.

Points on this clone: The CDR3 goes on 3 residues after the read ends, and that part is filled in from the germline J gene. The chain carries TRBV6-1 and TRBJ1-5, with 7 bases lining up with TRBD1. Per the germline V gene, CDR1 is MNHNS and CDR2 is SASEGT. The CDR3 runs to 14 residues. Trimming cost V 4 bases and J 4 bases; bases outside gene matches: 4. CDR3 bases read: TGTGCCAGCAGTGCCGGGACAGAGAATCAGCCC. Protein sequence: CASSAGTENQP. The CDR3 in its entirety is CASSAGTENQPQHF.

CDR3 DNA, as far as it was read: TGCAGTGCTAGAAACAGGTTGTACGAG. Its protein product is CSARNRLYE. From start to end, the CDR3 is CSARNRLYEQYF. The chain recombines TRBV20-1 with TRBJ2-7, with D possibly being TRBD1 (5 bases). The DNA ends 3 residues before the CDR3 does, and the rest of the CDR3 is filled in from the germline J gene. This CDR3 spans 12 amino acids. Trimming stripped 2 bases from V and 4 bases from J, with 9 bases between. CDR1 and CDR2 from the germline V gene are DFQATT and SNEGSKA (reference sequence).